The following is a T cell receptor (beta chain) sequence with its context. Its antigen is still unknown. V gave up 4 bases and J gave up 5 bases, with 17 bases separating them. Germline CDR1 reads MNHEY; CDR2 reads SMNVEV (reference sequence). The CDR3 sequence is 15 residues long. The sample is drawn from a study of cytomegalovirus exposure and HLA in healthy donors. Study as a whole: Both the approximately 120 validation repertoires and the roughly 700 first-cohort repertoires used the same platform, as reported by a later analysis. Study-wide findings and caveats: High specificity and sensitivity for cytomegalovirus status were reported for the classifier.

The repertoire was sequenced with immunoSEQ multiplex PCR; TCRdb's copy has only in-frame clones and lacks some. The sample holds about 130,000 clones, approximately 89% seen once. The sequencing sample was made of PBMCs. The chain carries TRBV27 and TRBJ1-1, with D possibly TRBD1 on 6 matching bases. This clonotype originated in a woman in her late teens or twenties in good health and CMV-seropositive. The CDR3 DNA reads as TGTGCCAGCAGTTCCCCTGGGGGCGGGAGAACTGAAGCTTTCTTT. Residues: CASSSPGGGRTEAFF.